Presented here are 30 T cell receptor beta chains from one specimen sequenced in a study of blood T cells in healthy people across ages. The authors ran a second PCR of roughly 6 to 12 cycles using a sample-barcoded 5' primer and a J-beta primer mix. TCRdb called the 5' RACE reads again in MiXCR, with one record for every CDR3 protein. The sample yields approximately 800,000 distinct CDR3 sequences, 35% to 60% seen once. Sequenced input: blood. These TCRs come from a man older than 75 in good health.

CDR3 coding DNA: TGTGCCATCAGGCGGGGGGAGGGCGCCTACGAGCAGTACTTC. Protein: CAIRRGEGAYEQYF. The chain is built from TRBV10-3 and TRBJ2-7; 8 positions match TRBD2. The CDR3 is made up of 14 amino acids. Germline V gene lookup returns CDR1 ENHRY and CDR2 SYGVKD. Trimming cost V 6 bases and J 2 bases; bases outside gene matches: 6.

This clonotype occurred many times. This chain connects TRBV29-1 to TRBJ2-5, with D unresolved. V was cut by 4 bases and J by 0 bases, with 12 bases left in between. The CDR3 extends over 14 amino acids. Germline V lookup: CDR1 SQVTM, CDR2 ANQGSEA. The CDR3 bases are TGCAGCGTTGTTCCCGCGGTGTACCAAGAGACCCAGTACTTC. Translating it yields CSVVPAVYQETQYF.

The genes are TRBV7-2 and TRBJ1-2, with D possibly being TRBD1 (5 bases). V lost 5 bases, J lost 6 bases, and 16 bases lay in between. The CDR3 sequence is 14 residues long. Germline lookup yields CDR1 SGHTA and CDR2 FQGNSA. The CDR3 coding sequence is TGTGCCAGCAGCCAGGCAGGGATCGTTAATGGCTACACCTTC. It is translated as CASSQAGIVNGYTF.

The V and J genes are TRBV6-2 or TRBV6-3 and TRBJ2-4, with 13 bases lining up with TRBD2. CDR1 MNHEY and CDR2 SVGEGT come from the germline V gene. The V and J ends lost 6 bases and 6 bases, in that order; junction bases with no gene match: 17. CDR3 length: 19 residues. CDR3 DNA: TGTGCCAGCAGCCCCCTAAAGTTACTAGCGGGAGGGCGATTAAACATTCAGTACTTC. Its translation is CASSPLKLLAGGRLNIQYF.

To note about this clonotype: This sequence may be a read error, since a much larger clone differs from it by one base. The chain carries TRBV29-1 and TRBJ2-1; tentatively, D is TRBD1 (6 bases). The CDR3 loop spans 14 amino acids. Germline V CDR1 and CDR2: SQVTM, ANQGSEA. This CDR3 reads CSGEESRGIDEQFF. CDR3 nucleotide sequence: TGCAGCGGTGAAGAAAGTAGGGGGATCGATGAGCAGTTCTTC.

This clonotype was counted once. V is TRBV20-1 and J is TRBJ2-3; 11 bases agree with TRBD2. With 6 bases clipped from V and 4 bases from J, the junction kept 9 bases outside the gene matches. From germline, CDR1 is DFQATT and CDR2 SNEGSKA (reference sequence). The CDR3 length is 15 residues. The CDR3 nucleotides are TGCAGTGCCACACCGACTAGCGGGGTTGCAGATACGCAGTATTTT. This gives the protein CSATPTSGVADTQYF.

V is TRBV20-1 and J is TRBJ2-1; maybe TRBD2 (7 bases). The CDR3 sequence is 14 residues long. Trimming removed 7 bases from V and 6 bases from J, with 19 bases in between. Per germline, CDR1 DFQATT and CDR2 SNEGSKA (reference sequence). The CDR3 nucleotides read TGCAGTGTCGAAGGGGGACTACATCCCAATGAGCAGTTCTTC. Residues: CSVEGGLHPNEQFF.

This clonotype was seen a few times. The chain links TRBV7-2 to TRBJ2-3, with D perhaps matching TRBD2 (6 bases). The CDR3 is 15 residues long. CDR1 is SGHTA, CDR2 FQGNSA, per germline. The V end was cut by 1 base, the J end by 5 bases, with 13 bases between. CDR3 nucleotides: TGTGCCAGCAGCTTAGGAGGGAGGAGCGGAGATACGCAGTATTTT. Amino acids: CASSLGGRSGDTQYF.

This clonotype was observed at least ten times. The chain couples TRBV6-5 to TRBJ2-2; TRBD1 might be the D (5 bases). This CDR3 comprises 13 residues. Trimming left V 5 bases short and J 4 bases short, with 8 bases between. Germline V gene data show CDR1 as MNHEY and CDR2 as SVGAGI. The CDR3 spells CASSQGVTGELFF. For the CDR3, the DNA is TGTGCCAGCAGTCAAGGGGTCACCGGGGAGCTGTTTTTT.

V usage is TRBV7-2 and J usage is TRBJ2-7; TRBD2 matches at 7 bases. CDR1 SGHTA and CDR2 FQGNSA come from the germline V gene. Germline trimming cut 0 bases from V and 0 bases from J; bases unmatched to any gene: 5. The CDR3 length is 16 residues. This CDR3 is CASSLAQRGFSYEQYF. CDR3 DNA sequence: TGTGCCAGCAGCTTAGCCCAGCGGGGCTTCTCCTACGAGCAGTACTTC.

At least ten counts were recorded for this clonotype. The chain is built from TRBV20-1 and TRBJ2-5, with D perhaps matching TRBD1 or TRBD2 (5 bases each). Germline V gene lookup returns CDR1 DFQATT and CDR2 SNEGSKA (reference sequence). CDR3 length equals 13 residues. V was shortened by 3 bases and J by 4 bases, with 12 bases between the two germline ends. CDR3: CSARVVGTETQYF. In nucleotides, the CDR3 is TGCAGTGCTAGGGTGGTGGGGACAGAGACCCAGTACTTC.

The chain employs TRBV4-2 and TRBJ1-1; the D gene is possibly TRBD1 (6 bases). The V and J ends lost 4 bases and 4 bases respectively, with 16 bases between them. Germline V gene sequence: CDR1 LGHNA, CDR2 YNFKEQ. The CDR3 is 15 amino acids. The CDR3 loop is CASSPFRGGITEAFF. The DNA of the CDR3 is TGTGCCAGCAGCCCTTTCCGCGGGGGCATCACTGAAGCTTTCTTT.

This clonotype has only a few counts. CDR3 loop: CASSPHPRLAGGNERYF. The CDR3 bases are TGTGCCAGCAGCCCCCACCCCCGACTAGCGGGAGGGAATGAGCGGTACTTC. The chain uses TRBV7-9 and TRBJ2-5; 14 bases map to TRBD2. The V gene's germline CDR1 is SEHNR and CDR2 FQNEAQ (reference sequence). J gave up 13 bases and V 5 bases, and 18 bases lay outside the gene matches. The CDR3 has 17 residues. Drawing the rest from reference TRBV7-9 and TRBJ2-5, the complete variable domain is DTGVSQNPRHKITKRGQNVTFRCDPISEHNRLYWYRQTLGQGPEFLTYFQNEAQLEKSRLLSDRFSAERPKGSFSTLEIQRTEQGDSAMYLCASSPHPRLAGGNERYFGPGTRLLVL.

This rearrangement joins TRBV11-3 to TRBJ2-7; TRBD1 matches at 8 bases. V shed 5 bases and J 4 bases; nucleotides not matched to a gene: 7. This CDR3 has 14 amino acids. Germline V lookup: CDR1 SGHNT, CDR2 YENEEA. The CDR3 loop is CASSPAGGKYEQYF. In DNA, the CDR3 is TGTGCCAGCAGCCCCGCAGGGGGCAAGTACGAGCAGTACTTC.

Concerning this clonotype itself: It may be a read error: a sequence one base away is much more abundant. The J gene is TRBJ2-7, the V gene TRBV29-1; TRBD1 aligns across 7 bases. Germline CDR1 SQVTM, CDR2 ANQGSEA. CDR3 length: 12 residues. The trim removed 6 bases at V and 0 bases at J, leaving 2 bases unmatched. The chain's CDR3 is CSVGQNSYEQYF. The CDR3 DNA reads TGCAGCGTGGGACAGAACTCCTACGAGCAGTACTTC.

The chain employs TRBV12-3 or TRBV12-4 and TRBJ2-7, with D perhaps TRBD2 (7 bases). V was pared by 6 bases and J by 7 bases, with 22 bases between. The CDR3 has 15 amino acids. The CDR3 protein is CASSPTGTTYNEQYF. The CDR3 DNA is TGTGCCAGCAGCCCAACAGGGACTACCTACAATGAGCAGTACTTC.

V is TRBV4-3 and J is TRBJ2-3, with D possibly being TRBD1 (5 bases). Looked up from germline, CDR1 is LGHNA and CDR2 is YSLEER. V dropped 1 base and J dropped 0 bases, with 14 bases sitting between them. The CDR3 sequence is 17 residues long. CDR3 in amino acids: CASSQVDILASTDTQYF. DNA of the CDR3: TGCGCCAGCAGCCAAGTGGACATACTGGCTAGCACAGATACGCAGTATTTT.

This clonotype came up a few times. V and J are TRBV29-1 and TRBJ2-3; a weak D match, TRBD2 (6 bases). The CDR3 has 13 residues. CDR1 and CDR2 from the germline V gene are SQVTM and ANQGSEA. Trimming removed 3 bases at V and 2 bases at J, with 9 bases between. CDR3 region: CSVDGGYTDTQYF. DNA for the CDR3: TGCAGCGTTGATGGGGGGTACACAGATACGCAGTATTTT.

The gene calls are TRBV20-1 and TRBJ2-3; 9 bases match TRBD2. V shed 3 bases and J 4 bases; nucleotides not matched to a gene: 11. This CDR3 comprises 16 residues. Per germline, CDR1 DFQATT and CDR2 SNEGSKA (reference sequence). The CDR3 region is CSASPVAGGPSDTQYF. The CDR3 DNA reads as TGCAGTGCTAGCCCGGTGGCGGGAGGGCCATCAGATACGCAGTATTTT.

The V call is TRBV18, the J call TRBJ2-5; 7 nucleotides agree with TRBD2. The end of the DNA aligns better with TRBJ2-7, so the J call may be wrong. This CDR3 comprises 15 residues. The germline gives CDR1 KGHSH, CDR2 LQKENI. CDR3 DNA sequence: TGTGCCAGCTCACCACCGGCAAGCGGGGACTACGAGCAGTACTTC. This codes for CASSPPASGDYEQYF.

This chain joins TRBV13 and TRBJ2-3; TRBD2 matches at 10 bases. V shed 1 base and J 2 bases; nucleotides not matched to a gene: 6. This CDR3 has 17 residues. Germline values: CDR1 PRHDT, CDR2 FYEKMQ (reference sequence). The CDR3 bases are TGTGCCAGCAGCTTAGTCGTTAGCGGGAGGTACACAGATACGCAGTATTTT. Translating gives CASSLVVSGRYTDTQYF.

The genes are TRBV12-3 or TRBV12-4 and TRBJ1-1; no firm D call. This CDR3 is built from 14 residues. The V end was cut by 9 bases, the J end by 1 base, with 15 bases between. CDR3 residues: CASSTTVSNTEAFF. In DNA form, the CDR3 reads TGTGCCAGTTCTACGACGGTTTCGAACACTGAAGCTTTCTTT.

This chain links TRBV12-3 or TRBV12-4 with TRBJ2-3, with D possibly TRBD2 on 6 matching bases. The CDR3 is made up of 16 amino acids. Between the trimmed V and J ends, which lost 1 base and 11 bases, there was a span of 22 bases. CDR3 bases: TGTGCCAGCAGTTTAGAGGGCGGGATAAGCGCAGATGTGCAGTATTTT. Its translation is CASSLEGGISADVQYF.

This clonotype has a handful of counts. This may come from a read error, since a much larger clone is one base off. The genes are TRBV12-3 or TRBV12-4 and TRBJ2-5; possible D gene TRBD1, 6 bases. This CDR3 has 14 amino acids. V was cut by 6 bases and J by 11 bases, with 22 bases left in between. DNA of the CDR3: TGTGCCAGCAGCGTGGGACACGGGGCCGGTGAGCAGTACTTC. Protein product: CASSVGHGAGEQYF.

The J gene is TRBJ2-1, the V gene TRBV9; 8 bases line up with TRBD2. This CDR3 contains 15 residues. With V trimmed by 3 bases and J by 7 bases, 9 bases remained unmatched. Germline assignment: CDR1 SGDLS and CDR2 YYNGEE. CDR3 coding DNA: TGTGCCAGCAGCGCCGGACTAGCTCCTCTAAATGAGCAGTTCTTC. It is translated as CASSAGLAPLNEQFF.

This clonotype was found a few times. The CDR3 sequence: CASSRSDRGYEQYF. CDR3 bases: TGTGCCAGCAGCCGATCCGACAGGGGCTACGAGCAGTACTTC. The chain recombines TRBV11-1 with TRBJ2-7; TRBD1 matches 8 bases. Germline V gene data show CDR1 as SGHAT and CDR2 as FQDESV (reference sequence). The CDR3 has 14 amino acids. After removal of 5 bases from V and 3 bases from J, the junction contained 6 bases not matched to a gene.

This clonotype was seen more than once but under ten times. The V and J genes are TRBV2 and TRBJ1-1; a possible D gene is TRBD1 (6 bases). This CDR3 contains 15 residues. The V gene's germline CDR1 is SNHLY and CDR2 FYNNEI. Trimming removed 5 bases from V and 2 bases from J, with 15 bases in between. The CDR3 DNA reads TGTGCCAGCAGTATTTCACAGGGAGCAAACACTGAAGCTTTCTTT. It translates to CASSISQGANTEAFF. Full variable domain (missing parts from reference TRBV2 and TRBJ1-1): EPEVTQTPSHQVTQMGQEVILRCVPISNHLYFYWYRQILGQKVEFLVSFYNNEISEKSEIFDDQFSVERPDGSNFTLKIRSTKLEDSAMYFCASSISQGANTEAFFGQGTRLTVV.

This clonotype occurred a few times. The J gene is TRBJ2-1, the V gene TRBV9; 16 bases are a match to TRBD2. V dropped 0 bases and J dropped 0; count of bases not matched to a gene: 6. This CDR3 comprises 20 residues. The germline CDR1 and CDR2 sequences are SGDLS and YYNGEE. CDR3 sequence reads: CASSVEGLAGGLSSYNEQFF. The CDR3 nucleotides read TGTGCCAGCAGCGTAGAGGGACTAGCGGGAGGGTTAAGCTCCTACAATGAGCAGTTCTTC. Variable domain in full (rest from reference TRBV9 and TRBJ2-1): DSGVTQTPKHLITATGQRVTLRCSPRSGDLSVYWYQQSLDQGLQFLIQYYNGEERAKGNILERFSAQQFPDLHSELNLSSLELGDSALYFCASSVEGLAGGLSSYNEQFFGPGTRLTVL.

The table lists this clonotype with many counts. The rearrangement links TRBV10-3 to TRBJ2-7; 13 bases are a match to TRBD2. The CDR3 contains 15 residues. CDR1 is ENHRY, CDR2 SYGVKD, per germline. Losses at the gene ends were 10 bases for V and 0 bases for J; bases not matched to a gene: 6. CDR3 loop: CATGRTSGSSYEQYF. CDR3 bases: TGTGCCACGGGGAGGACTAGCGGGAGCTCCTACGAGCAGTACTTC.

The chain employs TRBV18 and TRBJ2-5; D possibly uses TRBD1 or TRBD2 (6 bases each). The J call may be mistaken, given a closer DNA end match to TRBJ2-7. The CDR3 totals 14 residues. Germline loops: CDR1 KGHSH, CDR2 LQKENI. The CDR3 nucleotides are TGTGCCAGCTCCCCGGGGGCTAGCCGCTACGAGCAGTACTTC. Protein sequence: CASSPGASRYEQYF.